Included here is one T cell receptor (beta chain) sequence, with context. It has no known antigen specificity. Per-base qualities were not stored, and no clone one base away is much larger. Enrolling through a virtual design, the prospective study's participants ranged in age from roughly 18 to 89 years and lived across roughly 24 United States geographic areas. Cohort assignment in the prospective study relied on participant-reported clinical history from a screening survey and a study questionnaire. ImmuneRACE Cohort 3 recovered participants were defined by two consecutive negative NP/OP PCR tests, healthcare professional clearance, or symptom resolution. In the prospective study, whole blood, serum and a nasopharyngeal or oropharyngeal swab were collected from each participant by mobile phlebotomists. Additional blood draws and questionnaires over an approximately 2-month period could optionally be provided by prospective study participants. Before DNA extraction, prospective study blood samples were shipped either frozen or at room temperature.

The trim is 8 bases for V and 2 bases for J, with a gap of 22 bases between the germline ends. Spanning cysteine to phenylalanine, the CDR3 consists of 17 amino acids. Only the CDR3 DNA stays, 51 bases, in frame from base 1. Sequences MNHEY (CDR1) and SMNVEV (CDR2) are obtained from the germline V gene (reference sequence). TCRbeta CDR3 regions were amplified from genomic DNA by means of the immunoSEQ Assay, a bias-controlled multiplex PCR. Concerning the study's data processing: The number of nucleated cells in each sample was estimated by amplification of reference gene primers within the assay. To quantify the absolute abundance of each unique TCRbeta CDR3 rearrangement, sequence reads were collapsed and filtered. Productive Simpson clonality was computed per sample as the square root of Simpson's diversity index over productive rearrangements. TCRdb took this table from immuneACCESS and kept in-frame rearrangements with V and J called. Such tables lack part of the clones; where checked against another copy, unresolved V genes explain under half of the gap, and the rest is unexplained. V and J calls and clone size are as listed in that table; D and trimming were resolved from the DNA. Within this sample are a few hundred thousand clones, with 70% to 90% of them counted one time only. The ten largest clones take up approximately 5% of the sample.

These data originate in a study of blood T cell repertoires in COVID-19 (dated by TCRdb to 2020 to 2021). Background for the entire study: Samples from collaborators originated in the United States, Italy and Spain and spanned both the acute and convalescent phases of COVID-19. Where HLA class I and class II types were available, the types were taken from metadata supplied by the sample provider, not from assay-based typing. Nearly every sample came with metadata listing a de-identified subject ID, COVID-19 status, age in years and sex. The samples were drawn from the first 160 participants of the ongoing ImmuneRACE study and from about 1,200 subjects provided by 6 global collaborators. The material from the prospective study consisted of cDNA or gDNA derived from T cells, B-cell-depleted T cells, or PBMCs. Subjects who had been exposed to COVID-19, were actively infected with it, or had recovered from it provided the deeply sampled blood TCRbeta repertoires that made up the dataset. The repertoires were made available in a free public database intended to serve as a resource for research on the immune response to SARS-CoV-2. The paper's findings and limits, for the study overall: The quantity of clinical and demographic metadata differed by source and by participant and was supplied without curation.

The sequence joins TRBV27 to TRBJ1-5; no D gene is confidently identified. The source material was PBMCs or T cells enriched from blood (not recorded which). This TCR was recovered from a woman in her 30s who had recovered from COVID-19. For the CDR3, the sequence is CASSESRVMAGNQPQHF. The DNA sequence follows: TGTGCCAGCTCCGAAAGTCGGGTGATGGCGGGCAATCAGCCCCAGCATTTT.